The TCR beta chain described here comes from a study of T cells in localized non-small cell lung cancer. Study-wide findings and caveats: Uninvolved adjacent lung showed the highest T cell clonality, exceeding tumor. Since sequencing was restricted to only one region of the tumor, intratumor heterogeneity remains a possibility. There were a median around 59 of the top 100 tumor clones appearing in adjacent lung. Longer overall survival accompanied higher blood T cell density.

About this clone: The antigen remains undetermined. Germline is not matched at one junction end, which may reflect a read error.

The CDR3 has 16 amino acids. Germline CDR1 is SEHNR and CDR2 is FQNEAQ (reference sequence). The protocol was immunoSEQ multiplex PCR, while the TCRdb copy is restricted to in-frame clones and leaves out a portion. The table includes 90,000 or so clones, about nine tenths detected once. The sample was peripheral blood, taken before any cancer treatment. The chain carries TRBV7-9 and TRBJ1-6; 8 bases map to TRBD1. The clonotype was recovered from a man aged 35 to 70 with stage I squamous cell lung carcinoma. DNA of the CDR3: TGTGCCAGCAGCTCCTCCAGGGGGCGGCTGGGTTCACCCCCCCACTTT. It yields the protein CASSSSRGRLGSPPHF.